This section outlines one T cell receptor (beta chain) sequence together with its context. The sample comes from a study of T cells after yellow fever vaccination. TCRdb fed the 5' RACE reads into MiXCR, producing one record per CDR3 protein. The sample has about 170,000 distinct CDR3 sequences, 8% to 13% seen once; the top ten hold less than 40%. This TCR was recovered from a man between 18 and 35 years old who received the YFV17D yellow fever vaccine. Sequenced material: CD8+ T cells sorted from PBMCs, taken 15 days after the yellow fever booster vaccination.

CDR3 region: CASSLGPGSQPQHF. CDR3 bases: TGTGCCAGCAGCCTCGGGCCCGGCAGTCAGCCCCAGCATTTT. This chain links TRBV9 with TRBJ1-5; D not resolved. The germline gives CDR1 SGDLS, CDR2 YYNGEE. This CDR3 has 14 amino acids. Trimming removed 4 bases from V and 6 bases from J, with 14 bases in between. Supplemented by reference TRBV9 and TRBJ1-5, the full variable domain reads DSGVTQTPKHLITATGQRVTLRCSPRSGDLSVYWYQQSLDQGLQFLIQYYNGEERAKGNILERFSAQQFPDLHSELNLSSLELGDSALYFCASSLGPGSQPQHFGDGTRLSIL.